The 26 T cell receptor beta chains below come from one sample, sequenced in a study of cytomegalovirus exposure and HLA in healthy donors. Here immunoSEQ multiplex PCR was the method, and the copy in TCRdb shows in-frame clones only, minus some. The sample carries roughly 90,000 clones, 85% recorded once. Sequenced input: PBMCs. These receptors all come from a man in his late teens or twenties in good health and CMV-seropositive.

This CDR3 reads CASSLERRGAGYEQYF. DNA for the CDR3: TGTGCCAGCAGCTTGGAGCGCAGGGGCGCTGGGTACGAGCAGTACTTC. J is TRBJ2-7 and V is TRBV5-6; maybe TRBD1 (6 bases). Trimming took off 0 bases at V and 4 bases at J, with 17 bases between the two ends. The CDR3 spans 16 residues. In germline, CDR1 is SGHDT, CDR2 YYEEEE.

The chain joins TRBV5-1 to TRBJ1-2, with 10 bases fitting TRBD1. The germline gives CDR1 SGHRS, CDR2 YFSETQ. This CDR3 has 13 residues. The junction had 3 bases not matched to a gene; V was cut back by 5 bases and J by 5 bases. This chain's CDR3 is CASSGQGEYGYTF. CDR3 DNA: TGCGCCAGCAGTGGACAGGGGGAGTATGGCTACACCTTC.

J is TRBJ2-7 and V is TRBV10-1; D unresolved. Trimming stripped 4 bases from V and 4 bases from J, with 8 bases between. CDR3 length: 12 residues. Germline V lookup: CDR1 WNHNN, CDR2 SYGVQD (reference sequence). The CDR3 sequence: CASSGGDYEQYF. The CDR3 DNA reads TGCGCCAGCAGTGGAGGTGATTACGAGCAGTACTTC.

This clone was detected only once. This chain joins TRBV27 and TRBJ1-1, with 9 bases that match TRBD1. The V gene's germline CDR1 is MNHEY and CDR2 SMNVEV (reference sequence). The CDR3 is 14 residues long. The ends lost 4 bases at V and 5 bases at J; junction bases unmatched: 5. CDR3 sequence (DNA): TGTGCCAGCAGTTGGGGACAGGGATGGACTGAAGCTTTCTTT. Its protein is CASSWGQGWTEAFF.

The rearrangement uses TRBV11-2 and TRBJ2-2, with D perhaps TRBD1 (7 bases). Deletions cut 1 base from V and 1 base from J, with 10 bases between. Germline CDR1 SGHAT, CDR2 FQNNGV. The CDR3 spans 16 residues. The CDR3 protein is CASSLGQGGNTGELFF. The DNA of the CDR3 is TGTGCCAGCAGCTTAGGCCAGGGGGGGAACACCGGGGAGCTGTTTTTT.

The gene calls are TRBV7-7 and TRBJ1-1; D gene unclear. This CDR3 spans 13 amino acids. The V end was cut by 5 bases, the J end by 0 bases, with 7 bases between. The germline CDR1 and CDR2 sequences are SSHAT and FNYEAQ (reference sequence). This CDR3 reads CASSPNMNTEAFF. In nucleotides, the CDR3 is TGTGCCAGCAGCCCCAACATGAACACTGAAGCTTTCTTT.

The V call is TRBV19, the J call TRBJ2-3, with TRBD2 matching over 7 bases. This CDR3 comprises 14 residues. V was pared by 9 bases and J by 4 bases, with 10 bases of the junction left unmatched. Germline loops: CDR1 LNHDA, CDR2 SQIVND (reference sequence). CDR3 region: CASHQAGSPDTQYF. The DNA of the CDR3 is TGTGCCAGCCACCAAGCGGGGTCCCCAGATACGCAGTATTTT.

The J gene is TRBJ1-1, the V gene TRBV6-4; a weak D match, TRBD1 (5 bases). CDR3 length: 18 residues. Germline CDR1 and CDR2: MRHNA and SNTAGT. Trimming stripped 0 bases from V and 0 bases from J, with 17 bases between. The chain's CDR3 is CASSDSYHQGDLNTEAFF. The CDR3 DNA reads TGTGCCAGCAGTGACTCGTACCATCAGGGCGACTTGAACACTGAAGCTTTCTTT.

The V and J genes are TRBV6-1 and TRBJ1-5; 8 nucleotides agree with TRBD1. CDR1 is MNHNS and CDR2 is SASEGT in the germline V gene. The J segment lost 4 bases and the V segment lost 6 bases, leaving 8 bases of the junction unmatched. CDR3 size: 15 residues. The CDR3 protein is CASSRGQAINQPQHF. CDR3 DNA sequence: TGTGCCAGCAGCAGGGGACAGGCGATTAATCAGCCCCAGCATTTT.

CDR3 in amino acids: CASSQGGPIAGNTIYF. The CDR3 DNA reads TGTGCCAGCAGTCAGGGCGGTCCGATCGCTGGAAACACCATATATTTT. The chain couples TRBV28 to TRBJ1-3, with D possibly TRBD1 on 5 matching bases. V gave up 5 bases and J gave up 2 bases, with 16 bases separating them. Per germline, CDR1 MDHEN and CDR2 SYDVKM. There are 16 residues in the CDR3.

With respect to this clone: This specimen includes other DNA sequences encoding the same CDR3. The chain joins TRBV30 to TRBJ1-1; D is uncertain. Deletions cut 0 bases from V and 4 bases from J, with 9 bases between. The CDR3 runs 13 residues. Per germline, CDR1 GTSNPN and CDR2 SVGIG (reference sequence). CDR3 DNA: TGTGCCTGGAGTGTACGAGGTTCCACTGAAGCTTTCTTT. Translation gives CAWSVRGSTEAFF.

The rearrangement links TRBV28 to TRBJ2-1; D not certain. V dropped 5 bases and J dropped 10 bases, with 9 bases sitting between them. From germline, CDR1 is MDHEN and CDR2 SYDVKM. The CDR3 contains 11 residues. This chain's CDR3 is CASSALQEQFF. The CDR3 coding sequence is TGTGCCAGCAGTGCCTTACAGGAGCAGTTCTTC.

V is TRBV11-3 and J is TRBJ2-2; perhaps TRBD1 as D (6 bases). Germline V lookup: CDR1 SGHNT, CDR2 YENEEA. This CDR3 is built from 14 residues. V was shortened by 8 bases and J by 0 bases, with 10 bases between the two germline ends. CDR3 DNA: TGTGCCAGCCGACAGGACCCGAACACCGGGGAGCTGTTTTTT. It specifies CASRQDPNTGELFF. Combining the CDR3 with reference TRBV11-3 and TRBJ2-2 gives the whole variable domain EAGVVQSPRYKIIEKKQPVAFWCNPISGHNTLYWYLQNLGQGPELLIRYENEEAVDDSQLPKDRFSAERLKGVDSTLKIQPAELGDSAVYLCASRQDPNTGELFFGEGSRLTVL.

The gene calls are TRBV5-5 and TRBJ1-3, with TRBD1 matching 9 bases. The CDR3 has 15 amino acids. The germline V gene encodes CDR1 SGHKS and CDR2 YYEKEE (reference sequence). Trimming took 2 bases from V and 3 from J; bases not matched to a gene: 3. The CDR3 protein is CASSLGTGIGNTIYF. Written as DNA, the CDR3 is TGTGCCAGCAGCTTAGGGACAGGGATTGGAAACACCATATATTTT.

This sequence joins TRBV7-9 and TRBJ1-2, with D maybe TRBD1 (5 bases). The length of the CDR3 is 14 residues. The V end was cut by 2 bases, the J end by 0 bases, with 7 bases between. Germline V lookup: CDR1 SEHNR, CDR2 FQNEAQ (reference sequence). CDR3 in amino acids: CASSLWTTNYGYTF. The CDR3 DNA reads TGTGCCAGCAGCTTATGGACAACTAACTATGGCTACACCTTC.

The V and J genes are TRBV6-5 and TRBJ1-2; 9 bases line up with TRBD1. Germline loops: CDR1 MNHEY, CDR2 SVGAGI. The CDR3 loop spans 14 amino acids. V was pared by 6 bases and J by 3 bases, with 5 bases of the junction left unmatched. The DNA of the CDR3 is TGTGCCAGCAGCGCCGGGACAGGGTACTATGGCTACACCTTC. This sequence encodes CASSAGTGYYGYTF.

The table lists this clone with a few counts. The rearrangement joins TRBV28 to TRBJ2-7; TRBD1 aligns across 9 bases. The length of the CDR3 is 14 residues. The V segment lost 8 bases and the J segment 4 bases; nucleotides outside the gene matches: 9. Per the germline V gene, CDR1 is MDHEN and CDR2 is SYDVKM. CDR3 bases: TGTGCCAGCGGATCCGGGACAGGGCATTACGAGCAGTACGTC. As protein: CASGSGTGHYEQYV.

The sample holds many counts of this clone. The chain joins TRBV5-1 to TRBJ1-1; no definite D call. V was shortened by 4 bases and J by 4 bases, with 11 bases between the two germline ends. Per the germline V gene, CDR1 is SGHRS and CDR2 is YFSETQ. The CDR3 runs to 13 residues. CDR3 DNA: TGCGCCAGCAGCCCATCACGGTTCACTGAAGCTTTCTTT. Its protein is CASSPSRFTEAFF.

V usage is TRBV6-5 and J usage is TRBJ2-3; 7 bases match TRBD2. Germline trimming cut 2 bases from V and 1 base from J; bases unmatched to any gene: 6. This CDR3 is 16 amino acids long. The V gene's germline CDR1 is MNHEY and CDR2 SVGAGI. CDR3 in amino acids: CASSYGVAGRTDTQYF. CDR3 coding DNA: TGTGCCAGCAGTTACGGGGTAGCGGGCCGCACAGATACGCAGTATTTT.

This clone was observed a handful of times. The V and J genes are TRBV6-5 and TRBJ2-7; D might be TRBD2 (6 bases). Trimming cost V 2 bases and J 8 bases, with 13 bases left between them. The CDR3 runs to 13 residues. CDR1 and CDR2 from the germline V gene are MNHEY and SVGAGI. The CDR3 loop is CASSYNGGNKQYV. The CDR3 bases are TGTGCCAGCAGTTACAATGGGGGGAACAAGCAGTACGTC.

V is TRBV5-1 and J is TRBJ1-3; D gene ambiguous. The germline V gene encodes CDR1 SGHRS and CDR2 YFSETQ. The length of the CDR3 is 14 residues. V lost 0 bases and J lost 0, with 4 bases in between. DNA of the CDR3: TGCGCCAGCAGCTTGGATCTCTCTGGAAACACCATATATTTT. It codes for CASSLDLSGNTIYF. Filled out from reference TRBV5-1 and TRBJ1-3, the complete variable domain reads KAGVTQTPRYLIKTRGQQVTLSCSPISGHRSVSWYQQTPGQGLQFLFEYFSETQRNKGNFPGRFSGRQFSNSRSEMNVSTLELGDSALYLCASSLDLSGNTIYFGEGSWLTVV.

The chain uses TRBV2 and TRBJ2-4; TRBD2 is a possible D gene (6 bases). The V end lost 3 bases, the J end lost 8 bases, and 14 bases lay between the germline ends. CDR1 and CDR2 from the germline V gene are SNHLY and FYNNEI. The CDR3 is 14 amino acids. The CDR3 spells CASSEAGPRDIQYF. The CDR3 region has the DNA TGTGCCAGCAGTGAGGCGGGACCCAGGGACATTCAGTACTTC.

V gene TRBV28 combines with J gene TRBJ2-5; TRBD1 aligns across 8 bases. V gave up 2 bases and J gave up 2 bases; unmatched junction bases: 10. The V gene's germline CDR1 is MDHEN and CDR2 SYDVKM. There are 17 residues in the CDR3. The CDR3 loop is CASSLIRGQVIQETQYF. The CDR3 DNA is TGTGCCAGCAGTTTAATCCGGGGACAGGTTATTCAAGAGACCCAGTACTTC. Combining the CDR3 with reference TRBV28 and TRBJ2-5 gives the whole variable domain DVKVTQSSRYLVKRTGEKVFLECVQDMDHENMFWYRQDPGLGLRLIYFSYDVKMKEKGDIPEGYSVSREKKERFSLILESASTNQTSMYLCASSLIRGQVIQETQYFGPGTRLLVL.

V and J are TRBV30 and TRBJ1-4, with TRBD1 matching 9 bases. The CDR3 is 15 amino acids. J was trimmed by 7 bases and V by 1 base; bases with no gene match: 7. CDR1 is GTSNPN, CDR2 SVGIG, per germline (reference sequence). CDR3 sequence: CAWSGTGGLSEKLFF. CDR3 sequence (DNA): TGTGCCTGGAGTGGAACAGGGGGCTTGAGTGAAAAACTGTTTTTT.

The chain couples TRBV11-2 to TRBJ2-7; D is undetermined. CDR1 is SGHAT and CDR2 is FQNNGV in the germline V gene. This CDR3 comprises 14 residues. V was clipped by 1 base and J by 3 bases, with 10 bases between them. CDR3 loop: CASSLAGLIYEQYF. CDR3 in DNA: TGTGCCAGCAGCTTAGCGGGTTTAATCTACGAGCAGTACTTC.

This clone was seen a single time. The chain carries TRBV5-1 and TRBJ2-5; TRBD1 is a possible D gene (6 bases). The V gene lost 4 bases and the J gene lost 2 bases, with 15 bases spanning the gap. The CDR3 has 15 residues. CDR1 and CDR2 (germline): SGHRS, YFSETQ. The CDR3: CASSEATGPQETQYF. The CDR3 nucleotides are TGCGCCAGCAGCGAAGCCACAGGGCCACAAGAGACCCAGTACTTC.